Listed here are 11 T cell receptor delta chains from one sample, sequenced in a study of fetal and pediatric gammadelta thymocytes. TCRdb applied CATT to the reads for clone calling. The sample has some 910 delta-chain clones; over 50% are singletons. The material sequenced was Vgamma9Vdelta2 gamma-delta T cells from the thymus. The subset here: sorted CD3+gammadeltaTCR+Vgamma9+Vdelta2+ thymocytes. The receptor source for this set is a child who underwent cardiac surgery and was recorded as healthy.

Within the sample, this clone is large. In the same sample, other DNA sequences code for this CDR3. The V call is TRDV2, the J call TRDJ1; 8 positions match TRDD3. Per germline, CDR1 GEAIGNYY and CDR2 EKD. This CDR3 contains 14 residues. V dropped 0 bases and J dropped 4; count of bases not matched to a gene: 3. The chain's CDR3 is CACDTGIRNDKLIF. CDR3 coding DNA: TGTGCCTGTGACACCGGGATACGGAACGATAAACTCATCTTT.

A word on this clone: At one end, the junction sequence differs from germline, possibly due to a read error. The gene calls are TRDV2 and TRDJ1; 7 bases align to TRDD3. The CDR3 contains 15 residues. From germline, CDR1 is GEAIGNYY and CDR2 EKD. The DNA of the CDR3 is TGTGCCTGCGGACTAAAGGGGATAGATGCAGATAAACGCATCTTT. Translating gives CACGLKGIDADKRIF.

Note on this clone: This likely came from a read error, as a far larger clone is one base away. V is TRDV2 and J is TRDJ1; D might be TRDD3 (6 bases). The CDR3 sequence is 15 residues long. Germline CDR1 reads GEAIGNYY; CDR2 reads EKD. CDR3 in DNA: TGTGCCAGTGAAGAATTGGGGGGCGACACCGATAAACTCATCTTT. Translating it yields CASEELGGDTDKLIF.

Notes on this clone: TCRdb pairs this DNA with a much larger clone's protein that differs at residue 11, likely a read error; the protein shown was translated from the DNA. The rearrangement joins TRDV2 to TRDJ1; tentatively, D is TRDD3 (6 bases). Germline lookup yields CDR1 GEAIGNYY and CDR2 EKD. CDR3 length: 17 amino acids. Between the trimmed V and J ends, which lost 2 bases and 1 base, there was a span of 19 bases. CDR3 residues: CACDSRGWEICTDKLIF. In DNA form, the CDR3 reads TGTGCCTGTGACAGTAGGGGATGGGAAATTTGCACCGATAAACTCATCTTT.

In regard to this clone: TCRdb pairs this DNA with a much larger clone's protein that differs at residue 14, likely a read error; the protein shown was translated from the DNA. The chain uses TRDV2 and TRDJ1; TRDD3 aligns across 8 bases. Germline loops: CDR1 GEAIGNYY, CDR2 EKD. The CDR3 loop spans 16 amino acids. V trimming: 2 bases; J trimming: 13 bases; junction bases outside the gene matches: 20. The CDR3 nucleotides read TGTGCCTGTGACAGATTTACTGGGGGCCCCCTAACGGAACCCATCTTT. It codes for CACDRFTGGPLTEPIF.

A J gene of TRDJ1 was called, though the V gene was not. The CDR3 has 12 amino acids. Written as DNA, the CDR3 is TGCAGTGGTATCAACGCAGAGTACATGGGCATCTTT. Translation: CSGINAEYMGIF.

This clone is hyperexpanded (1% or more) within its sample. Other DNA sequences in the same sample also yield this CDR3. The chain joins TRDV2 to TRDJ1, with D tentatively TRDD3 (5 bases). In germline, CDR1 is GEAIGNYY, CDR2 EKD. This CDR3 is built from 13 residues. Trimming took off 0 bases at V and 6 bases at J, with 10 bases between the two ends. CDR3 DNA sequence: TGTGCCTGTGACACCCGGGGGCCCTATAAACTCATCTTT. It encodes CACDTRGPYKLIF.

About this clone: A single base is all that separates this from a far larger clone, so a read error is likely. The rearrangement links TRDV2 to TRDJ1, with 11 nucleotides matching TRDD3. The CDR3 runs 20 residues. Unmatched junction bases numbered 17, after V lost 3 bases and J lost 0 bases. Germline V gives CDR1 GEAIGNYY, CDR2 EKD. CDR3 in DNA: TGTGCCTGTGACCGACGAGAAAAACTGGGGGATATGTGTTACACCGATAAACTCATCTTT. Translating gives CACDRREKLGDMCYTDKLIF.

In the case of this clone: A far bigger clonotype differs at one base, so this is likely a read error. The chain has TRDV2 and TRDJ1; 8 nucleotides align to TRDD2. The CDR3 is 20 amino acids. CDR1 and CDR2 (germline): GEAIGNYY, EKD. In DNA form, the CDR3 reads TGTGCCTGTAACACCCTCTTATCTTCCTACGAGGGTCAGTACACCGATAAACTCATCTTT. Protein sequence: CACNTLLSSYEGQYTDKLIF.

This clone is judged large (0.1 to 1%). The chain joins TRDV2 to TRDJ1, with D maybe TRDD3 (5 bases). The CDR3 has 16 residues. Germline V gene data show CDR1 as GEAIGNYY and CDR2 as EKD. Trimming shortened V by 5 bases and J by 0 bases, and 18 bases separated the two germline ends. The CDR3 sequence: CACVNMAGPYTDKLIF. DNA of the CDR3: TGTGCCTGTGTTAATATGGCTGGGCCTTACACCGATAAACTCATCTTT.

About this clone itself: Translating this DNA gives a protein that differs at residue 11 from the TCRdb one, which belongs to a much larger clone; a read error is likely, and the protein shown is this translation. The J gene is TRDJ1, the V gene TRDV2; 8 bases are a match to TRDD3. V dropped 2 bases and J dropped 1; count of bases not matched to a gene: 11. Germline-derived CDR1 and CDR2 are GEAIGNYY and EKD. The CDR3 loop spans 17 amino acids. CDR3 sequence: CACDSAGGTPLTDKLIF. CDR3 sequence (DNA): TGTGCCTGTGACAGCGCTGGGGGAACACCTCTCACCGATAAACTCATCTTT.